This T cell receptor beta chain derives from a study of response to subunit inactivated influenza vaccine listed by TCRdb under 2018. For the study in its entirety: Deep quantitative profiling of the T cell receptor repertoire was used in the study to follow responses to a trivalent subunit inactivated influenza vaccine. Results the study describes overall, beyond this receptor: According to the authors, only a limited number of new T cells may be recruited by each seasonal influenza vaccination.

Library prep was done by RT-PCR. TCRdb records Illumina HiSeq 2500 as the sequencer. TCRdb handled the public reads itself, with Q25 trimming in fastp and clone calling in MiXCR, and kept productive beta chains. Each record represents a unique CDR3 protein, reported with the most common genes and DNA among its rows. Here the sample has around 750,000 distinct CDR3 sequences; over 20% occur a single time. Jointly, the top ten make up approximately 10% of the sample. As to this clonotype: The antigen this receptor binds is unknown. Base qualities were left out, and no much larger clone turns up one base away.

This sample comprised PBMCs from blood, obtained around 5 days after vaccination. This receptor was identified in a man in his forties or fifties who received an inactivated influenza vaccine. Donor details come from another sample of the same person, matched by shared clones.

The DNA reads TGTGCCAGCAGCTTAGAAGGACGCGGGCAGTCACCCCTCCACTTT. It encodes CASSLEGRGQSPLHF. The V and J genes are TRBV7-2 and TRBJ1-6; the D gene is unclear. The CDR3 measures 15 amino acids from cysteine to phenylalanine. CDR3 DNA only is kept here, 45 bases in frame from base 1. CDR1 is given as SGHTA and CDR2 as FQGNSA, both from the germline V gene. The junction carries 14 bases between V and J, which are trimmed by 1 base and 10 bases respectively.